These 10 T cell receptor beta chains were all obtained from the same sample, sequenced in a study of shared clonotypes between healthy human individuals. CD45RO-negative cells were positively selected for CCR7, leaving out terminally differentiated effector memory CD45RA+ cells. Assay used: immunoSEQ multiplex PCR; TCRdb lists only in-frame clones, some missing. Of around 550,000 clones in the sample, about 95% were seen once. The sequencing input was naive CD8+ T cells sorted from blood. The receptor set was obtained from a woman in her 30s in good health.

V usage is TRBV11-3 and J usage is TRBJ1-6; 9 bases map to TRBD1. CDR1 is SGHNT and CDR2 is YENEEA in the germline V gene. The CDR3 contains 13 residues. J was trimmed by 9 bases and V by 8 bases; bases with no gene match: 5. The CDR3 loop is CASGGQGRSPLHF. The CDR3 nucleotides read TGTGCCAGCGGGGGACAGGGACGTTCACCCCTCCACTTT. The complete variable domain, with remaining parts taken from reference TRBV11-3 and TRBJ1-6, reads EAGVVQSPRYKIIEKKQPVAFWCNPISGHNTLYWYLQNLGQGPELLIRYENEEAVDDSQLPKDRFSAERLKGVDSTLKIQPAELGDSAVYLCASGGQGRSPLHFGNGTRLTVT.

Comments on this clone: Other DNA sequences in the same sample also yield this CDR3. The chain links TRBV27 to TRBJ2-7; D call uncertain. The germline V and J ends were trimmed by 3 bases and 2 bases, with 8 bases remaining between them. CDR3 length equals 13 residues. CDR1 and CDR2 (germline): MNHEY, SMNVEV (reference sequence). The chain's CDR3 is CASSFGRTYEQYF. The DNA of the CDR3 is TGTGCCAGCAGTTTTGGAAGAACCTACGAGCAGTACTTC.

The V and J genes are TRBV28 and TRBJ2-6, with a possible D match to TRBD1 (5 bases). Deletions cut 5 bases from V and 4 bases from J, with 12 bases between. The CDR3 is 15 residues long. The V gene's germline CDR1 is MDHEN and CDR2 SYDVKM. Here the CDR3 DNA reads TGTGCCAGCAGTGCCAGGGTTTCCGGGGCCAACGTCCTGACTTTC. It encodes CASSARVSGANVLTF.

The DNA for the CDR3 is TGTGCCAGTAGTTCCGGGGCGGGGTACGAGCAGTACTTC. It yields the protein CASSSGAGYEQYF. V usage is TRBV19 and J usage is TRBJ2-7, with D possibly being TRBD2 (6 bases). CDR1 and CDR2 (germline): LNHDA, SQIVND (reference sequence). The V end lost 5 bases, the J end lost 4 bases, and 12 bases lay between the germline ends. The CDR3 sequence is 13 residues long.

This chain links TRBV5-6 with TRBJ2-1; no firm D call. Germline V lookup: CDR1 SGHDT, CDR2 YYEEEE. Between the trimmed V and J ends, which lost 4 bases and 9 bases, there was a span of 14 bases. CDR3 size: 13 residues. CDR3 loop: CASSLRAQVEQFF. CDR3 DNA: TGTGCCAGCAGCCTCCGGGCCCAGGTTGAGCAGTTCTTC.

CDR3 in DNA: TGTGCCAGTAGTATGAGTGCTAGCGAGAATTTACCGTACGAGCAGTACTTC. This sequence encodes CASSMSASENLPYEQYF. The rearrangement links TRBV19 to TRBJ2-7; perhaps TRBD2 as D (6 bases). Germline lookup yields CDR1 LNHDA and CDR2 SQIVND (reference sequence). The CDR3 is made up of 17 amino acids. Trimming removed 3 bases at V and 4 bases at J, with 22 bases between. Together with reference TRBV19 and TRBJ2-7, the CDR3 gives the full variable domain: DGGITQSPKYLFRKEGQNVTLSCEQNLNHDAMYWYRQDPGQGLRLIYYSQIVNDFQKGDIAEGYSVSREKKESFPLTVTSAQKNPTAFYLCASSMSASENLPYEQYFGPGTRLTVT.

The gene calls are TRBV7-9 and TRBJ2-3, with 7 bases lining up with TRBD1. J lost 0 bases, V lost 5 bases, and 5 bases had no gene match. Germline assignment: CDR1 SEHNR and CDR2 FQNEAQ (reference sequence). The CDR3 totals 15 residues. CDR3 sequence: CASSTGQTSTDTQYF. The CDR3 coding sequence is TGTGCCAGCAGCACGGGACAGACGAGCACAGATACGCAGTATTTT.

The gene calls are TRBV27 and TRBJ2-1; tentatively, D is TRBD1 (6 bases). The germline V gene encodes CDR1 MNHEY and CDR2 SMNVEV (reference sequence). V was cut by 5 bases and J by 3 bases, with 11 bases left in between. The CDR3 totals 14 residues. CDR3 coding DNA: TGTGCCAGCAGTACAGGGTCCTACTACAATGAGCAGTTCTTC. It yields the protein CASSTGSYYNEQFF.

V gene TRBV27 combines with J gene TRBJ1-2; D gene unclear. Per the germline V gene, CDR1 is MNHEY and CDR2 is SMNVEV (reference sequence). The CDR3 consists of 13 residues. Trimming took off 5 bases at V and 2 bases at J, with 9 bases between the two ends. DNA of the CDR3: TGTGCCAGCAGTCATTCGGGGAACTATGGCTACACCTTC. Translated: CASSHSGNYGYTF.

The rearrangement uses TRBV27 and TRBJ2-1; 8 bases map to TRBD1. Germline loops: CDR1 MNHEY, CDR2 SMNVEV (reference sequence). The V gene end was trimmed by 6 bases and the J gene end by 4 bases; junction bases not matched to a gene: 8. The CDR3 loop spans 15 amino acids. CDR3 in DNA: TGTGCCAGCAGCTCCGGGACAGGCGAGTACAATGAGCAGTTCTTC. This translates into CASSSGTGEYNEQFF.